This TCR beta chain was observed in a study of PD-1 blockade in classical Hodgkin lymphoma. Study-wide results and limits: There was a significant rise in CD4+ TCR diversity by C4D1, with no such rise for CD8+. Later analyses included only patients treated at least 1 year post-ASCT. Patients newly diagnosed and complete responders had comparable baseline diversity.

Trimming at V came to 2 bases and at J to 8 bases, leaving 15 bases not matched to a gene. The CDR3 is 18 residues long. CDR1 is SEHNR, CDR2 FQNEAQ, per germline (reference sequence). Time point defined: cycle 4 day 1 (C4D1), after about 6 weeks of nivolumab. Every patient was affected by relapse after autologous stem cell transplantation, while exposure to brentuximab vedotin was not uniform. Sequencing was performed with immunoSEQ multiplex PCR; in TCRdb, only in-frame clones are kept and a portion is missing. Here the sample spans roughly 100,000 clones, roughly nine tenths being singletons. A note on this clone: What it binds is not known.

The sample here was peripheral blood mononuclear cells (PBMCs), taken before the fourth cycle of nivolumab. The source is a human donor with classical Hodgkin lymphoma. The chain employs TRBV7-9 and TRBJ2-1; 10 nucleotides align to TRBD2. CDR3 DNA sequence: TGTGCCAGCAGCTTATCCCGCTCGACTAGCGGGTTTATAGATGAGCAGTTCTTC. It specifies CASSLSRSTSGFIDEQFF. Complete variable domain (other parts from reference TRBV7-9 and TRBJ2-1): DTGVSQNPRHKITKRGQNVTFRCDPISEHNRLYWYRQTLGQGPEFLTYFQNEAQLEKSRLLSDRFSAERPKGSFSTLEIQRTEQGDSAMYLCASSLSRSTSGFIDEQFFGPGTRLTVL.